Following are 15 T cell receptor beta chains from one sample sequenced in a study of shared clonotypes between healthy human individuals. Sequencing used immunoSEQ multiplex PCR; TCRdb keeps in-frame clones, though not all of them. This sample yields roughly 2,500,000 clones, of which more than 85% are seen a single time; roughly 0.39% belongs to the top ten. Sequenced sample: naive CD4+ T cells from PBMCs. Subset here: CD45RA+ positively selected. The source of these receptors is a man younger than 35 in good health. Some clones in this sample may be carry-over from other donors' samples.

The V gene is TRBV5-8, the J gene TRBJ2-7; D remains unclear. Trimming removed 1 base from V and 0 bases from J, with 8 bases in between. The length of the CDR3 is 14 residues. Per germline, CDR1 SGHTS and CDR2 YDEGEE. The CDR3, as DNA: TGTGCCAGCAGCTTGAGGCCAAACTCCTACGAGCAGTACTTC. Translating gives CASSLRPNSYEQYF.

The CDR3 here is CASSQDPGMGYGYTF. CDR3 sequence (DNA): TGTGCCAGCAGCCAAGATCCGGGGATGGGCTATGGCTACACCTTC. The V gene is TRBV14, the J gene TRBJ1-2, with D hard to call. The length of the CDR3 is 15 residues. Germline lookup yields CDR1 SGHDN and CDR2 FVKESK. Trimming cost V 0 bases and J 4 bases, with 12 bases left between them. Based on the CDR3 plus reference TRBV14 and TRBJ1-2, the full variable domain is EAGVTQFPSHSVIEKGQTVTLRCDPISGHDNLYWYRRVMGKEIKFLLHFVKESKQDESGMPNNRFLAERTGGTYSTLKVQPAELEDSGVYFCASSQDPGMGYGYTFGSGTRLTVV.

The genes are TRBV28 and TRBJ1-5; 8 nucleotides line up with TRBD1. CDR3 length: 14 residues. J gave up 7 bases and V 9 bases, and 11 bases lay outside the gene matches. CDR1 is MDHEN and CDR2 is SYDVKM in the germline V gene. CDR3 protein: CASRWTGKIQPQHF. CDR3 in DNA: TGTGCCAGTAGATGGACAGGGAAGATCCAGCCCCAGCATTTT.

The V call is TRBV29-1, the J call TRBJ2-3, with TRBD1 identical over 12 bases. This CDR3 is built from 17 residues. After removal of 1 base from V and 4 bases from J, the junction contained 9 bases not matched to a gene. In germline, CDR1 is SQVTM, CDR2 ANQGSEA. CDR3 sequence: CSVEGTRDRGPADTQYF. The CDR3 DNA reads as TGCAGCGTTGAAGGGACCCGGGACAGGGGGCCGGCAGATACGCAGTATTTT.

The chain links TRBV7-9 to TRBJ1-4; no definite D call. Germline V gives CDR1 SEHNR, CDR2 FQNEAQ (reference sequence). V was cut by 0 bases and J by 8 bases, with 4 bases left in between. The CDR3 totals 12 residues. CDR3: CASSLAREKLFF. The CDR3 DNA is TGTGCCAGCAGCTTAGCGCGGGAAAAACTGTTTTTT.

The chain has TRBV28 and TRBJ2-3; D unresolved. From germline, CDR1 is MDHEN and CDR2 SYDVKM. CDR3 size: 13 residues. V lost 2 bases and J 6 bases, leaving 9 bases between the germline ends. The CDR3, as DNA: TGTGCCAGCAGTTTAGACGGCTTGGATACGCAGTATTTT. Amino acid sequence: CASSLDGLDTQYF. Supplemented by reference TRBV28 and TRBJ2-3, the full variable domain reads DVKVTQSSRYLVKRTGEKVFLECVQDMDHENMFWYRQDPGLGLRLIYFSYDVKMKEKGDIPEGYSVSREKKERFSLILESASTNQTSMYLCASSLDGLDTQYFGPGTRLTVL.

The chain uses TRBV6-1 and TRBJ1-2; D might be TRBD1 (6 bases). The CDR3 is made up of 17 amino acids. V was shortened by 1 base and J by 2 bases, with 17 bases between the two germline ends. Germline V gene data show CDR1 as MNHNS and CDR2 as SASEGT. The CDR3 DNA reads TGTGCCAGCAGTGAAGGCACCAGGGGTCAGGGGAACTATGGCTACACCTTC. Translated: CASSEGTRGQGNYGYTF.

This clone showed up just once. The J gene is TRBJ2-2, the V gene TRBV7-2; D assignment may be TRBD1 or TRBD2 (6 bases each). The CDR3 consists of 14 residues. Between the trimmed V and J ends, which lost 3 bases and 6 bases, there was a span of 11 bases. Germline V lookup: CDR1 SGHTA, CDR2 FQGNSA. The CDR3 sequence is CASSFGGAAGELFF. CDR3 DNA: TGTGCCAGCAGCTTCGGGGGCGCGGCCGGGGAGCTGTTTTTT.

The chain is built from TRBV25-1 and TRBJ2-5; no firm D call. The CDR3 is 12 residues long. In germline, CDR1 is MGHDK, CDR2 SYGVNS. The ends were cut back, 2 bases at V and 6 bases at J, with 7 bases in the middle. CDR3 sequence (DNA): TGTGCCAGCAGTGAAAACGAGAAGACCCAGTACTTC. Amino acid sequence: CASSENEKTQYF.

The chain employs TRBV29-1 and TRBJ2-7, with TRBD1 matching 10 bases. Trimming at V came to 5 bases and at J to 3 bases, leaving 7 bases not matched to a gene. This CDR3 region has 14 residues. From germline, CDR1 is SQVTM and CDR2 ANQGSEA. The CDR3 bases are TGCAGCGTTATAGGACAGGGGGATTACTACGAGCAGTACTTC. Translation gives CSVIGQGDYYEQYF.

The chain links TRBV28 to TRBJ1-2; D remains ambiguous. In germline, CDR1 is MDHEN, CDR2 SYDVKM. The length of the CDR3 is 13 residues. Trimming shortened V by 2 bases and J by 4 bases, and 8 bases separated the two germline ends. As DNA, the CDR3 is TGTGCCAGCAGTTTAGACAAGACCTATGGCTACACCTTC. Its translation is CASSLDKTYGYTF.

The rearrangement uses TRBV11-3 and TRBJ2-7, with D perhaps given as TRBD1 or TRBD2 (5 bases each). Trimming took 5 bases from V and 0 from J, leaving 14 bases between them. Germline CDR1 is SGHNT and CDR2 is YENEEA. This CDR3 contains 15 residues. CDR3 loop: CASSLGRGSSYEQYF. The CDR3 DNA is TGTGCCAGCAGCCTGGGACGTGGGAGCTCCTACGAGCAGTACTTC.

The chain links TRBV7-2 to TRBJ2-7; perhaps TRBD2 as D (6 bases). The CDR3 contains 14 residues. CDR1 and CDR2 (germline): SGHTA, FQGNSA. V lost 3 bases and J lost 5, with 14 bases in between. The CDR3 protein is CASSLAGSLDEQYF. Here the CDR3 DNA reads TGTGCCAGCAGCTTGGCCGGGAGTCTCGACGAGCAGTACTTC.

V and J are TRBV20-1 and TRBJ2-7, with TRBD2 matching over 8 bases. The CDR3 contains 11 residues. The germline CDR1 and CDR2 sequences are DFQATT and SNEGSKA (reference sequence). Trimming took 8 bases from V and 9 from J; bases not matched to a gene: 9. CDR3 protein: CSSQTSAVQYF. The CDR3 DNA reads TGCAGTTCCCAGACTAGCGCAGTGCAGTACTTC.

The chain couples TRBV10-1 to TRBJ2-1; D is ambiguous. The CDR3 is made up of 13 amino acids. Germline V CDR1 and CDR2: WNHNN, SYGVQD (reference sequence). Between the trimmed V and J ends, which lost 3 bases and 3 bases, there was a span of 6 bases. CDR3 sequence (DNA): TGCGCCAGCAGTGAACAGATCTACAATGAGCAGTTCTTC. Translated, it gives CASSEQIYNEQFF.